The clone carrying this TCR beta chain appeared a single time. The data derive from a study of shared clonotypes between healthy human individuals. Deep level was the assay's run setting. Clones were sequenced by immunoSEQ multiplex PCR, and TCRdb holds only the in-frame ones, with some missing. The sample has 600,000 or so clones; 95% are singletons. Naive CD8 populations comprised CD45RO-negative cells positively selected for CCR7, excluding terminally differentiated effector memory CD45RA+ cells. Everyone who donated was a Caucasian adult who lived in Nashville, Tennessee. The receptor was isolated from a woman in her 30s in good health. Sequencing input: naive CD8+ T cells sorted from blood.

The CDR3 is CATRTGGQPQHF. The DNA for the CDR3 is TGTGCCACCCGGACAGGTGGGCAGCCCCAGCATTTT. V usage is TRBV28 and J usage is TRBJ1-5; 7 bases line up with TRBD1. Per germline, CDR1 MDHEN and CDR2 SYDVKM. CDR3 length: 12 amino acids. The V segment lost 10 bases and the J segment 7 bases; nucleotides outside the gene matches: 7.